This T cell receptor (beta chain) was obtained from a study of control samples from healthy donors and cancer patients. V gave up 4 bases and J gave up 4 bases, with 14 bases separating them. Per the germline V gene, CDR1 is MNHEY and CDR2 is SVGEGT. The CDR3 contains 15 residues. Some clones are missing from TCRdb's copy, which holds only in-frame ones; the method was immunoSEQ multiplex PCR. The table shows about 130,000 clones, with just under 95% occurring only once. The rearrangement joins TRBV6-2 or TRBV6-3 to TRBJ1-5, with D maybe TRBD1 (6 bases). Sample: PBMCs. The TCR sequence derives from a man in his sixties with colorectal cancer. As DNA, the CDR3 is TGTGCCAGCAGTTCCTCGGATAGGGGGAATCAGCCCCAGCATTTT. Its translation is CASSSSDRGNQPQHF.